A single sample gave rise to the 19 T cell receptor beta chains below, sequenced in a study of blood T cell repertoires in COVID-19. TCRdb's table, derived via immunoSEQ multiplex PCR, lists solely in-frame clones and lacks some. This table holds about 120,000 clones, roughly 85% found once. Material: peripheral blood. These receptors were obtained from a man in his forties with acute or convalescent COVID-19.

This sequence joins TRBV2 and TRBJ2-7; perhaps TRBD2 as D (5 bases). In germline, CDR1 is SNHLY, CDR2 FYNNEI. With 6 bases removed from V and 1 base from J, the gap between germline ends came to 13 bases. The CDR3 runs to 14 residues. CDR3 loop: CASSRDGISYEQYF. In nucleotides, the CDR3 is TGTGCCAGCAGCCGAGACGGGATTTCCTACGAGCAGTACTTC.

This clone was counted only a few times. J is TRBJ2-3 and V is TRBV19; no reliable D call. Trimming removed 7 bases from V and 4 bases from J, with 12 bases in between. Germline V gene lookup returns CDR1 LNHDA and CDR2 SQIVND (reference sequence). This CDR3 region has 13 residues. This CDR3 is CASTASLADTQYF. CDR3 sequence (DNA): TGTGCCAGTACTGCTAGTCTCGCAGATACGCAGTATTTT. The entire variable domain, with the rest obtained from reference TRBV19 and TRBJ2-3, is as follows: DGGITQSPKYLFRKEGQNVTLSCEQNLNHDAMYWYRQDPGQGLRLIYYSQIVNDFQKGDIAEGYSVSREKKESFPLTVTSAQKNPTAFYLCASTASLADTQYFGPGTRLTVL.

This clone appeared once. The chain combines TRBV29-1 with TRBJ2-3, with D possibly matching TRBD2 (6 bases). Trimming cost V 3 bases and J 2 bases, with 12 bases left between them. The germline CDR1 and CDR2 sequences are SQVTM and ANQGSEA. CDR3 length equals 14 residues. The CDR3 sequence is CSVDGTPSTDTQYF. CDR3 nucleotides: TGCAGCGTTGACGGGACTCCCTCCACAGATACGCAGTATTTT.

The rearrangement links TRBV29-1 to TRBJ1-2, with D possibly matching TRBD1 (5 bases). The ends were cut back, 6 bases at V and 4 bases at J, with 30 bases in the middle. The CDR3 runs to 18 residues. Germline CDR1 SQVTM, CDR2 ANQGSEA. Here the CDR3 reads CSVQTQSPERGVGYGYTF. The CDR3 DNA reads TGCAGCGTCCAAACCCAATCCCCGGAGCGGGGCGTCGGCTATGGCTACACCTTC.

This chain connects TRBV19 to TRBJ1-5; 10 bases are a match to TRBD1. This CDR3 comprises 16 residues. Germline CDR1 reads LNHDA; CDR2 reads SQIVND (reference sequence). The J segment lost 5 bases and the V segment lost 5 bases, leaving 9 bases of the junction unmatched. Here the CDR3 reads CASSSPGQGWDQPQHF. The DNA of the CDR3 is TGTGCCAGTAGTTCACCGGGACAGGGGTGGGATCAGCCCCAGCATTTT.

The gene calls are TRBV5-1 and TRBJ2-1; D may be TRBD2 (6 bases). Germline V gives CDR1 SGHRS, CDR2 YFSETQ. There are 13 residues in the CDR3. V lost 3 bases and J lost 7, with 11 bases in between. The CDR3 DNA follows: TGCGCCAGCAGCTCGGGACTCCTGAATGAGCAGTTCTTC. Encoded protein: CASSSGLLNEQFF.

The rearrangement uses TRBV2 and TRBJ1-2; 10 bases line up with TRBD1. Trimming removed 5 bases from V and 9 bases from J; junction bases left unmatched: 9. There are 14 residues in the CDR3. From germline, CDR1 is SNHLY and CDR2 FYNNEI. Here the CDR3 reads CASSSATGGTSYTF. CDR3 bases: TGTGCCAGCAGTTCCGCGACAGGGGGCACGAGCTACACCTTC.

The chain carries TRBV13 and TRBJ2-3; TRBD1 aligns across 7 bases. Germline lookup yields CDR1 PRHDT and CDR2 FYEKMQ (reference sequence). The CDR3 has 16 residues. The trim removed 5 bases at V and 1 base at J, leaving 9 bases unmatched. CDR3: CASSPDRTGGTDTQYF. CDR3 in DNA: TGTGCCAGCAGCCCGGATAGGACAGGAGGCACAGATACGCAGTATTTT. Full variable domain (missing parts from reference TRBV13 and TRBJ2-3): AAGVIQSPRHLIKEKRETATLKCYPIPRHDTVYWYQQGPGQDPQFLISFYEKMQSDKGSIPDRFSAQQFSDYHSELNMSSLELGDSALYFCASSPDRTGGTDTQYFGPGTRLTVL.

The chain is built from TRBV5-1 and TRBJ2-1; TRBD2 is a possible D gene (5 bases). Germline V gene data show CDR1 as SGHRS and CDR2 as YFSETQ. The length of the CDR3 is 14 residues. V gave up 3 bases and J gave up 7 bases, with 14 bases separating them. The CDR3 DNA is TGCGCCAGCAGCTCGGACTCCTCCAGGAATGAGCAGTTCTTC. Its protein is CASSSDSSRNEQFF.

This clone turned up a few times. The same CDR3 arises from other DNA sequences in this sample as well. The J gene is TRBJ2-7, the V gene TRBV7-2; TRBD1 agrees at 9 bases. CDR3 size: 14 residues. V gave up 4 bases and J gave up 3 bases; unmatched junction bases: 4. Germline V gene data show CDR1 as SGHTA and CDR2 as FQGNSA. CDR3 coding DNA: TGTGCCAGCAGCTCGGACAGGGGAGACTACGAGCAGTACTTC. Its translation: CASSSDRGDYEQYF.

The J gene is TRBJ2-7, the V gene TRBV12-3 or TRBV12-4; D is undetermined. Trimming left V 3 bases short and J 4 bases short, with 7 bases between. The CDR3 sequence is 12 residues long. CDR3 sequence reads: CASSLRSYEQYF. The CDR3 coding sequence is TGTGCCAGCAGTTTGAGGAGTTACGAGCAGTACTTC.

The gene calls are TRBV19 and TRBJ2-2; D is perhaps TRBD2 (6 bases). Between the trimmed V and J ends, which lost 5 bases and 9 bases, there was a span of 28 bases. The CDR3 contains 18 residues. CDR1 is LNHDA and CDR2 is SQIVND in the germline V gene (reference sequence). This CDR3 reads CASSPTLARADRSWELFF. DNA for the CDR3: TGTGCCAGTAGTCCAACCCTAGCGAGGGCCGATCGGTCCTGGGAGCTGTTTTTT.

V gene TRBV13 combines with J gene TRBJ2-7; the D is unclear. Deletions cut 0 bases from V and 2 bases from J, with 8 bases between. The length of the CDR3 is 14 residues. In germline, CDR1 is PRHDT, CDR2 FYEKMQ (reference sequence). The CDR3 region is CASSLGLFAYEQYF. The CDR3 nucleotides read TGTGCCAGCAGCTTAGGCCTATTCGCCTACGAGCAGTACTTC.

The chain couples TRBV2 to TRBJ2-5; 10 bases fit TRBD1. V shed 7 bases, J shed 2 bases, and the junction held 4 bases outside the gene matches. Per the germline V gene, CDR1 is SNHLY and CDR2 is FYNNEI. The CDR3 runs to 14 residues. In nucleotides, the CDR3 is TGTGCCAGCAAGCGGGACAGGGGTCAAGAGACCCAGTACTTC. Translation gives CASKRDRGQETQYF.

This clone was observed a few times. This chain uses TRBV19 with TRBJ1-1; 8 positions agree with TRBD1. Germline loops: CDR1 LNHDA, CDR2 SQIVND (reference sequence). CDR3 length: 13 residues. Trimming cost V 5 bases and J 7 bases; bases outside gene matches: 6. The CDR3 DNA sequence: TGTGCCAGTAGTCTAGGGGACAGGCGTGAAGCTTTCTTT. Translation gives CASSLGDRREAFF.

CDR3 sequence (DNA): TGTGCCAGCAGCTCCGGCAGGAACTATGGCTACACCTTC. This translates into CASSSGRNYGYTF. The chain carries TRBV11-2 and TRBJ1-2; no firm D call. The germline V gene encodes CDR1 SGHAT and CDR2 FQNNGV. Trimming pared 4 bases from V and 2 bases from J, leaving 8 bases between. The CDR3 contains 13 residues.

The chain joins TRBV2 to TRBJ2-7; D uncertain. The CDR3 loop spans 13 amino acids. CDR1 is SNHLY and CDR2 is FYNNEI in the germline V gene. V shed 4 bases and J shed 1 base, with 8 bases lying between them. CDR3 loop: CASSVSGSYEQYF. DNA for the CDR3: TGTGCCAGCAGTGTGTCAGGTTCCTACGAGCAGTACTTC.

The J gene is TRBJ1-5, the V gene TRBV6-2 or TRBV6-3; D might be TRBD1 (6 bases). V gave up 1 base and J gave up 4 bases, with 14 bases separating them. Germline-derived CDR1 and CDR2 are MNHEY and SVGEGT. This CDR3 is 16 amino acids long. CDR3: CASSYYPGQINQPQHF. Here the CDR3 DNA reads TGTGCCAGCAGTTACTACCCCGGACAGATTAATCAGCCCCAGCATTTT.

The genes are TRBV10-2 and TRBJ2-1, with 11 nucleotides matching TRBD2. Germline lookup yields CDR1 WSHSY and CDR2 SAAADI. V gave up 7 bases and J gave up 5 bases; unmatched junction bases: 4. The CDR3 spans 14 residues. CDR3: CASTASGGHNEQFF. CDR3 DNA: TGCGCCAGCACTGCTAGCGGGGGGCACAATGAGCAGTTCTTC.